A selection of T cell receptor beta chains follows, all from one sample in a study of siplizumab effects on memory and regulatory T cells. Repertoires were generated with immunoSEQ multiplex PCR, while TCRdb's copy carries only in-frame clones and drops some. Of about 50,000 clones listed, 95% to 97% are singletons. The source material was naive CD4+ T cells sorted from blood. Receptor source: a human donor in good health. Both conserved end residues are part of each CDR3. Fields, in order: clone size, D gene, CDR3 length, J gene, V gene, CDR3 protein, CDR3 DNA. A D gene is named only where the DNA matches it firmly. Size is stated for part of the rows, as once, few or many counts, or as a class when the clone is expanded.

clone_size: .
d_call: .
cdr3_length: 15
j_call: TRBJ2-6
v_call: TRBV9
cdr3_aa: CASSPRTGGANVLTF
cdr3_nt: TGTGCCAGCAGCCCCCGTACCGGTGGGGCCAACGTCCTGACTTTC

clone_size: .
d_call: .
cdr3_length: 16
j_call: TRBJ2-5
v_call: TRBV4-1
cdr3_aa: CASSQERGSYQETQYF
cdr3_nt: TGCGCCAGCAGCCAAGAACGGGGATCGTACCAAGAGACCCAGTACTTC

clone_size: .
d_call: .
cdr3_length: 15
j_call: TRBJ2-7
v_call: TRBV15
cdr3_aa: CATSRDRQSSYEQYF
cdr3_nt: TGTGCCACCAGCAGAGACAGGCAGAGCTCCTACGAGCAGTACTTC

clone_size: .
d_call: TRBD2
cdr3_length: 19
j_call: TRBJ2-1
v_call: TRBV11-3
cdr3_aa: CASSSDGTSGLLSYNEQFF
cdr3_nt: TGTGCCAGCAGCAGCGACGGGACTAGCGGTCTCTTATCCTACAATGAGCAGTTCTTC

clone_size: .
d_call: TRBD2
cdr3_length: 16
j_call: TRBJ2-5
v_call: TRBV29-1
cdr3_aa: CSVEVGAGVASETQYF
cdr3_nt: TGCAGCGTTGAAGTCGGAGCGGGAGTTGCGTCAGAGACCCAGTACTTC

clone_size: .
d_call: TRBD1
cdr3_length: 14
j_call: TRBJ1-1
v_call: TRBV27
cdr3_aa: CASSLSQGRTEAFF
cdr3_nt: TGTGCCAGCAGTTTATCACAGGGGAGGACTGAAGCTTTCTTT

clone_size: .
d_call: TRBD1
cdr3_length: 14
j_call: TRBJ1-1
v_call: TRBV6-4
cdr3_aa: CASRPDRGDTEAFF
cdr3_nt: TGTGCCAGCAGACCCGACAGGGGGGACACTGAAGCTTTCTTT

clone_size: .
d_call: .
cdr3_length: 14
j_call: TRBJ2-4
v_call: TRBV18
cdr3_aa: CASSPGVSKNIQYF
cdr3_nt: TGTGCCAGCTCACCCGGCGTTTCCAAAAACATTCAGTACTTC

clone_size: .
d_call: TRBD2
cdr3_length: 14
j_call: TRBJ2-5
v_call: TRBV19
cdr3_aa: CASSNGLAEETQYF
cdr3_nt: TGTGCCAGTAGCAACGGACTAGCGGAAGAGACCCAGTACTTC

clone_size: .
d_call: .
cdr3_length: 15
j_call: TRBJ2-1
v_call: TRBV9
cdr3_aa: CASTNGTLSYNEQFF
cdr3_nt: TGTGCCAGCACCAACGGGACTCTTTCCTACAATGAGCAGTTCTTC

clone_size: .
d_call: TRBD2
cdr3_length: 16
j_call: TRBJ2-3
v_call: TRBV18
cdr3_aa: CASSPGLGGRADTQYF
cdr3_nt: TGTGCCAGCTCACCAGGGCTGGGAGGGCGAGCGGATACGCAGTATTTT

clone_size: .
d_call: .
cdr3_length: 17
j_call: TRBJ2-1
v_call: TRBV4-2
cdr3_aa: CASSQERGTRDPDEQFF
cdr3_nt: TGTGCCAGCAGCCAAGAGCGAGGGACCCGTGATCCCGATGAGCAGTTCTTC

clone_size: .
d_call: .
cdr3_length: 14
j_call: TRBJ2-2
v_call: TRBV6-1
cdr3_aa: CASRDIFNTGELFF
cdr3_nt: TGTGCCAGCAGAGACATCTTTAACACCGGGGAGCTGTTTTTT

clone_size: .
d_call: .
cdr3_length: 13
j_call: TRBJ2-7
v_call: TRBV2
cdr3_aa: CASLRGYSYEQYF
cdr3_nt: TGTGCCAGCCTTAGGGGCTACTCCTACGAGCAGTACTTC

clone_size: .
d_call: TRBD2
cdr3_length: 20
j_call: TRBJ2-1
v_call: TRBV28
cdr3_aa: CASSLLGHLAVSSSYNEQFF
cdr3_nt: TGTGCCAGCAGTTTATTAGGGCACCTAGCGGTATCGAGCTCCTACAATGAGCAGTTCTTC

clone_size: .
d_call: .
cdr3_length: 16
j_call: TRBJ2-3
v_call: TRBV10-3
cdr3_aa: CAISVRGGLDTDTQYF
cdr3_nt: TGTGCCATCAGTGTTAGGGGAGGATTGGACACAGATACGCAGTATTTT

clone_size: .
d_call: .
cdr3_length: 11
j_call: TRBJ1-4
v_call: TRBV28
cdr3_aa: CASSLTEKLFF
cdr3_nt: TGTGCCAGCAGTTTAACGGAAAAACTGTTTTTT

clone_size: .
d_call: .
cdr3_length: 18
j_call: TRBJ2-4
v_call: TRBV12-5
cdr3_aa: CASGLVLRGGRAKNIQYF
cdr3_nt: TGTGCTAGTGGTTTGGTCCTGAGAGGGGGGCGAGCCAAAAACATTCAGTACTTC

clone_size: .
d_call: .
cdr3_length: 15
j_call: TRBJ1-1
v_call: TRBV25-1
cdr3_aa: CASSDSGAANTEAFF
cdr3_nt: TGTGCCAGCAGTGATTCGGGGGCAGCGAACACTGAAGCTTTCTTT

clone_size: .
d_call: .
cdr3_length: 12
j_call: TRBJ2-1
v_call: TRBV23-1
cdr3_aa: CASSHRYDEQFF
cdr3_nt: TGCGCCAGCAGTCATAGGTATGATGAGCAGTTCTTC

clone_size: .
d_call: TRBD2
cdr3_length: 22
j_call: TRBJ2-2
v_call: TRBV4-2
cdr3_aa: CASSPDKPGLAGRVWDTGELFF
cdr3_nt: TGTGCCAGCAGCCCCGACAAACCGGGACTAGCGGGTCGGGTTTGGGACACCGGGGAGCTGTTTTTT

clone_size: .
d_call: TRBD2
cdr3_length: 17
j_call: TRBJ2-3
v_call: TRBV6-1
cdr3_aa: CASSATTGLAGTDTQYF
cdr3_nt: TGTGCCAGCAGTGCCACAACTGGGCTAGCGGGCACAGATACGCAGTATTTT

clone_size: .
d_call: .
cdr3_length: 15
j_call: TRBJ2-3
v_call: TRBV28
cdr3_aa: CASRRRFAATDTQYF
cdr3_nt: TGTGCCAGCAGACGCCGTTTTGCGGCCACAGATACGCAGTATTTT

clone_size: .
d_call: .
cdr3_length: 14
j_call: TRBJ1-5
v_call: TRBV29-1
cdr3_aa: CSVGGSYSNQPQHF
cdr3_nt: TGCAGCGTTGGTGGCAGCTATAGCAATCAGCCCCAGCATTTT

clone_size: .
d_call: .
cdr3_length: 10
j_call: TRBJ2-1
v_call: TRBV12-5
cdr3_aa: CASGLDEQFF
cdr3_nt: TGTGCTAGTGGTTTAGATGAGCAGTTCTTC

clone_size: .
d_call: .
cdr3_length: 11
j_call: TRBJ1-1
v_call: TRBV6-6
cdr3_aa: CASSYGTEAFF
cdr3_nt: TGTGCCAGCAGTTACGGAACTGAAGCTTTCTTT

clone_size: once
d_call: .
cdr3_length: 15
j_call: TRBJ2-7
v_call: TRBV27
cdr3_aa: CASRFTRRSSYEQYF
cdr3_nt: TGTGCCAGCAGGTTTACCCGTAGGAGCTCCTACGAGCAGTACTTC

clone_size: .
d_call: TRBD1
cdr3_length: 16
j_call: TRBJ2-3
v_call: TRBV11-3
cdr3_aa: CASSPPGQGSTDTQYF
cdr3_nt: TGTGCCAGCAGCCCCCCGGGACAGGGGAGCACAGATACGCAGTATTTT

clone_size: .
d_call: TRBD2
cdr3_length: 14
j_call: TRBJ2-4
v_call: TRBV7-3
cdr3_aa: CASSWAGEGDIQYF
cdr3_nt: TGTGCCAGCAGCTGGGCGGGAGAGGGTGACATTCAGTACTTC

clone_size: .
d_call: .
cdr3_length: 13
j_call: TRBJ2-2
v_call: TRBV18
cdr3_aa: CASSPGPTGELFF
cdr3_nt: TGTGCCAGCTCACCGGGGCCCACCGGGGAGCTGTTTTTT

clone_size: .
d_call: TRBD1
cdr3_length: 14
j_call: TRBJ2-7
v_call: TRBV18
cdr3_aa: CASSPGQGIDEQYF
cdr3_nt: TGTGCCAGCTCACCGGGACAGGGGATTGACGAGCAGTACTTC

clone_size: .
d_call: TRBD1
cdr3_length: 14
j_call: TRBJ2-1
v_call: TRBV6-1
cdr3_aa: CASRGTGGIGEQFF
cdr3_nt: TGTGCCAGCAGGGGGACAGGGGGCATAGGTGAGCAGTTCTTC

clone_size: once
d_call: TRBD1
cdr3_length: 14
j_call: TRBJ2-7
v_call: TRBV7-3
cdr3_aa: CASSSYRQGYEQYF
cdr3_nt: TGTGCCAGCAGCTCATACCGACAGGGCTACGAGCAGTACTTC

clone_size: once
d_call: .
cdr3_length: 13
j_call: TRBJ1-1
v_call: TRBV7-2
cdr3_aa: CASSGHRDTEAFF
cdr3_nt: TGTGCCAGCAGTGGACATAGGGACACTGAAGCTTTCTTT

clone_size: .
d_call: .
cdr3_length: 13
j_call: TRBJ2-5
v_call: TRBV6-6
cdr3_aa: CASSSGWRETQYF
cdr3_nt: TGTGCCAGCAGTTCAGGGTGGCGAGAGACCCAGTACTTC

clone_size: .
d_call: .
cdr3_length: 14
j_call: TRBJ2-3
v_call: TRBV19
cdr3_aa: CASSIAASTDTQYF
cdr3_nt: TGTGCCAGTAGTATTGCGGCCTCCACAGATACGCAGTATTTT